This TCR beta chain was observed in a study of T cell clonality in common variable immunodeficiency (dated by TCRdb to between 2014 and 2017). The full study reports these points: According to the authors, finding the cause of the higher clonality in CVID would require sequencing the repertoires of T cell subpopulations. Compared with healthy controls, CVID subjects showed increased TCRbeta clonality (t-test p = 0.018), a feature most characteristic of about a third of subjects. Differences among patients in the CVID cohort limited the correlations between repertoire features and clinical complications. Healthy controls shared more TCRbeta clones with each other than CVID subjects shared among themselves (p < 0.0001). Fewer deletions and N-nucleotide insertions were reportedly observed in CVID TCRbeta sequences, and highly modified clones with 13 or more V deletions were reportedly absent from CVID TCRbeta sequences. Even though DNA input was equal, the average per sample came to 65,000 to 85,000 unique sequences for controls compared with about 30,000 for CVID samples.

For sequencing, equivalent amounts of genomic DNA were input from CVID and control samples. For every sample, a 60 bp segment covering the rearranged TCRbeta CDR3 region was amplified and then sequenced. TCRbeta amplification used the immunoSEQ assay, a bias-corrected multiplex PCR with high-throughput sequencing. As for the authors' bioinformatics: Each unique nucleotide sequence was treated as a clone and annotated with V, D and J genes, copy number and frequency. Sequences were labeled productive if in frame, and non-productive if out of frame or containing stop codons. As previously described, clonality was computed from Shannon's entropy. The predicted amino acid sequences of productive clones were used to derive mean CDR3 Kyte-Doolittle hydropathy. Using the R hclust function, scaled V gene usage was clustered hierarchically with Manhattan distance and complete linkage. Clone sharing by CDR3 amino acid sequence was assessed by resampling 12 repertoires per group over 100 rounds. The repertoires were searched for 70 published EBV-specific and fewer than 250 published CMV-specific TCRbeta sequences. A couple of CVID samples yielding fewer than 10,000 sequences were excluded from analysis, leaving over 35 CVID repertoires. TCRdb carries this immuneACCESS record with in-frame sequences only. Its versions omit some clonotypes, under half of them owing to an unresolved V gene in the studies checked, with the rest unexplained. The DNA gave D and trimming, while V, J and clone size come from that table. The table gives tens of thousands of clones for this sample, with none occurring only once. Of the sample, 2.1% is held by the ten largest clones.

V is pared back by 4 bases and J by 3 bases, with 11 bases lying between the germline termini. The germline V gene (reference sequence) yields SGHNT for CDR1 and YYREEE for CDR2. The CDR3 starts with the cysteine, ends with the phenylalanine, and has 14 residues. The DNA covers only part of the CDR3, 33 bases in frame from base 1. Most of the CVID patients and most of the healthy controls were of Caucasian heritage. Heparinized peripheral whole blood samples of about 4.5 to 9 ml were collected from each donor. Genomic DNA from adults with common variable immune deficiency (CVID) and from healthy adult controls was used for sequencing of TCRbeta CDR3 repertoires. The control group was made up of some 22 healthy adult volunteers (about ten male and about twelve female) whose ages ranged from about 23 to 66 years, with a mean age of nearly 35. Diluted blood was subjected to density centrifugation over Hypaque 1077 or Ficoll-Paque for isolation of peripheral blood mononuclear cells. Genomic DNA was obtained from unsorted mononuclear cells using either Qiagen column purification or a centrifugation-based method.

This clone was recorded at least ten times. Its antigen remains unidentified. From the germline J gene comes the end of the CDR3, since the read stops 3 residues before it. Material for sequencing was peripheral blood mononuclear cells. The TCR was taken from a person aged 18 to 75 in good health. The rearranged chain carries TRBV5-4 and TRBJ1-3; the D segment could be TRBD1, given 5 matching bases. The CDR3 in this case is CASSSRGGGNTIYF. Incomplete CDR3 DNA: TGTGCCAGCAGCAGTCGGGGGGGTGGAAACACC.